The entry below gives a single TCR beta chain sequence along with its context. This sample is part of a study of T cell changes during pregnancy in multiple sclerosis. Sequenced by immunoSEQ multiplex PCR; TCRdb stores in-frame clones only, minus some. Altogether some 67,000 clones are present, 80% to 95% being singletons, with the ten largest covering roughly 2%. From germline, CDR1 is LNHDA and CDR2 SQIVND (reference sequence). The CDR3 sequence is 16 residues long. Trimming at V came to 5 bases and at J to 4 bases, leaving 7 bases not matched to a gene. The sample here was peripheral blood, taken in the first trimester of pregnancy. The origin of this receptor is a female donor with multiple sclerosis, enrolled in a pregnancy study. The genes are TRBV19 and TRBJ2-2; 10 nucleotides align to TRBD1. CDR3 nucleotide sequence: TGTGCCAGTAGTTCCTGGACAGGGGGTACCACCGGGGAGCTGTTTTTT. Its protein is CASSSWTGGTTGELFF.